This T cell receptor (beta chain) derives from a study of blood T cell repertoires in COVID-19. The overall study: Researchers got acute and convalescent COVID-19 samples from the United States, Italy and Spain. The analysed material was cDNA or gDNA that came from T cells, B-cell-depleted T cells, or PBMCs.

Followed over time, Seattle patients had been enrolled while infection was active. Trimming cost V 0 bases and J 4 bases; bases outside gene matches: 2. There are 15 residues in the CDR3. Germline values: CDR1 SGHNT, CDR2 YYREEE (reference sequence). In the original analysis: Estimated nucleated cell counts came from reference gene primer amplification. The data were produced by immunoSEQ multiplex PCR, yet TCRdb's version contains in-frame clones alone and is incomplete. The V and J calls and clone size were taken over from that table, and D and trimming were inferred from the DNA. The sample lists hundreds of thousands of clones, about 88% occurring once.

This clonotype originated in a woman aged 60-75 years with COVID-19, enrolled during active disease. Sequenced sample: peripheral blood. The rearrangement links TRBV5-4 to TRBJ2-1, with 9 bases aligning to TRBD2. This CDR3 is CASSLGAGGYNEQFF. The CDR3, as DNA: TGTGCCAGCAGCTTGGGAGCGGGGGGTTACAATGAGCAGTTCTTC.